The source of this T cell receptor beta chain is a study of blood T cell repertoires in COVID-19 (TCRdb year 2020). Concerning the study at large: The collaborator samples originated in the United States, Italy and Spain and spanned the acute and convalescent phases of COVID-19. The repertoires were made available in a free public database intended to serve as a resource for research on the immune response to SARS-CoV-2. The prospective study material was composed of cDNA or gDNA derived from T cells, B-cell-depleted T cells, or PBMCs. Where HLA class I and class II types were available, the types were taken from metadata supplied by the sample provider, not from assay-based typing. Subjects who had been exposed to COVID-19, were actively infected with it, or had recovered from it provided the deeply sampled blood TCRbeta repertoires that made up the dataset. Samples were obtained from the ongoing ImmuneRACE study (first 160 participants) and from 1,254 subjects provided by 6 global collaborators. Sample metadata almost always included a de-identified subject ID, COVID-19 status, age in years and sex.

What the work shows at the level of the full study, not this receptor alone: The quantity of clinical and demographic metadata differed by source and by participant and was supplied without curation.

V ends up 5 bases short and J 7 bases short, with an unmatched junction base count of 6. CDR1 and CDR2 were assigned from the germline V gene as SGHRS and YFSETQ. Spanning cysteine to phenylalanine, the CDR3 consists of 13 amino acids. The entry retains the CDR3 DNA only, 39 bases that are in frame from base 1. This clone appeared a single time. What antigen it recognizes has not been identified. The sample holds no much larger clone one base away, and base qualities are not on file. Participants in the prospective study were aged about 18 to 100 years, lived in some 24 United States geographic areas, and enrolled through a virtual design. Cohort assignment in the prospective study relied on participant-reported clinical history from a screening survey and a study questionnaire. A participant counted as exposed if, within 2 weeks of entering the study, that participant had been in contact with someone who had a PCR-confirmed or clinician-diagnosed COVID-19 case. In the prospective study, mobile phlebotomists collected whole blood, serum and a nasopharyngeal or oropharyngeal swab from each participant. Additional blood draws and questionnaires over an approximately two-month period could optionally be provided by prospective study participants. Before DNA extraction, blood samples from the prospective study were shipped at room temperature or frozen.

TCRbeta CDR3 regions were amplified from genomic DNA using the immunoSEQ Assay, a bias-controlled multiplex PCR. In the authors' own workflow: The number of nucleated cells in each sample was estimated by amplification of reference gene primers within the assay. To quantify the absolute abundance of each unique TCRbeta CDR3 rearrangement, sequence reads were collapsed and filtered. Productive Simpson clonality was computed per sample as the square root of Simpson's diversity index over productive rearrangements. The table comes from immuneACCESS by way of TCRdb, which keeps in-frame sequences with V and J called. Part of the clones is missing from these tables; in studies checked, under half for an unresolved V gene and the rest for unknown reasons. D and trimming come from the DNA, and the V and J calls and clone size come from that table. Recorded for this sample are about 430,000 clones; roughly 88% of them occurred a single time. The top ten constitute 1.2% to 1.5% of the sample.

Specimen: PBMCs or T cells enriched from blood (not recorded which). The sequence joins TRBV5-1 to TRBJ2-5; TRBD1 lines up with 9 middle nucleotides. The TCR originated in a woman aged 18-29 years who had been exposed to COVID-19. The CDR3 region has the sequence CASSLDRGATQYF. The nucleotide sequence is TGCGCCAGCAGTCTGGACAGGGGCGCGACCCAGTACTTC.